A single count supports the clone carrying this TCR beta chain. This sample is part of a study of cytomegalovirus exposure and HLA in healthy donors. The data were produced by immunoSEQ multiplex PCR, yet TCRdb's version contains in-frame clones alone and is incomplete. The sample contains 100,000 to 150,000 clones, around 95% of which appear only once. The receptor's source is a man younger than 35 in good health and CMV-seronegative. The specimen sequenced was PBMCs.

The CDR3 here is CASRMTGFQETQYF. The CDR3 DNA follows: TGTGCCAGCAGGATGACAGGGTTCCAAGAGACCCAGTACTTC. The chain joins TRBV27 to TRBJ2-5; 7 bases are shared with TRBD1. CDR1 is MNHEY and CDR2 is SMNVEV in the germline V gene (reference sequence). V lost 6 bases and J lost 1; bases outside the gene matches: 5. This CDR3 is built from 14 residues.